The rows below give T cell receptor beta chains drawn from one sample of a study of T and B cells in COVID-19 patients. MiXCR was run by TCRdb on the multiplex PCR reads, yielding one entry per CDR3 protein. The table lists fewer than 15,000 distinct CDR3 sequences, about 28% of them singletons, with 7% to 8% in the top ten. Source material: blood. The receptors derive from a human donor who had recovered from COVID-19. CDR3s include the opening cysteine and the closing phenylalanine or tryptophan. The order of the fields is V gene, D gene, J gene, clone size, CDR3 length, CDR3 protein, CDR3 DNA. The D gene is left open where the match is weak. The size entry is marked missing in some rows and otherwise reads once, few, many or a size class.

V: TRBV7-6; D: NA; J: TRBJ2-3; size: few; length: 15; CDR3: CASTAWSGSTDTQYF; DNA: TGTGCCAGCACCGCGTGGTCAGGGAGCACAGATACGCAGTATTTT
V: TRBV10-3; D: NA; J: TRBJ2-2; size: NA; length: 11; CDR3: CAIWVSGELFF; DNA: TGTGCCATCTGGGTCTCCGGGGAGCTGTTTTTT
V: TRBV27; D: NA; J: TRBJ2-7; size: NA; length: 14; CDR3: CASSSAGFVYEQYF; DNA: TGTGCCAGCAGTTCTGCGGGGTTCGTATACGAGCAGTACTTC
V: TRBV6-5; D: TRBD1; J: TRBJ1-2; size: many; length: 14; CDR3: CASSYSRTGSGYTF; DNA: TGTGCCAGCAGTTACTCGAGGACAGGTTCGGGCTACACCTTC
V: TRBV5-6; D: TRBD2; J: TRBJ2-7; size: NA; length: 15; CDR3: CASSWGERGAYEQYF; DNA: TGTGCCAGCAGCTGGGGAGAGCGGGGAGCCTACGAGCAGTACTTC
V: TRBV20-1; D: TRBD2; J: TRBJ2-1; size: NA; length: 14; CDR3: CSARVLAGAPSQFF; DNA: TGCAGTGCTAGAGTACTAGCGGGGGCGCCGTCGCAGTTCTTC
V: TRBV11-1; D: TRBD1; J: TRBJ2-1; size: NA; length: 14; CDR3: CASSHRTGVNEQFF; DNA: TGTGCCAGCAGCCATCGGACAGGAGTCAATGAGCAGTTCTTC
V: TRBV18; D: NA; J: TRBJ1-5; size: few; length: 15; CDR3: CASSPVQGSNQPQHF; DNA: TGTGCCAGCTCACCCGTTCAGGGATCCAATCAGCCCCAGCATTTT
V: TRBV6-2/TRBV6-3; D: NA; J: TRBJ2-2; size: many; length: 14; CDR3: CASVLGVPAGELFF; DNA: TGTGCCAGCGTACTCGGGGTCCCAGCCGGGGAGCTGTTTTTT
V: TRBV29-1; D: TRBD1; J: TRBJ2-7; size: NA; length: 17; CDR3: CSVVGQGTTRRSYEQYF; DNA: TGCAGCGTTGTGGGACAGGGGACCACCCGCCGCTCCTACGAGCAGTACTTC
V: TRBV5-4; D: NA; J: TRBJ1-2; size: NA; length: 12; CDR3: CASSFDRIGYTF; DNA: TGTGCCAGCAGCTTCGACCGCATTGGCTACACCTTC
V: TRBV6-5; D: TRBD2; J: TRBJ2-1; size: NA; length: 15; CDR3: CASSHSSGRLNEQFF; DNA: TGTGCCAGCAGCCATTCTAGCGGGAGGCTCAATGAGCAGTTCTTC
V: TRBV19; D: NA; J: TRBJ2-5; size: medium-sized; length: 12; CDR3: CASSMRRETQYF; DNA: TGTGCCAGTAGTATGCGTCGAGAGACCCAGTACTTC
V: TRBV19; D: NA; J: TRBJ1-5; size: NA; length: 21; CDR3: CASSTYSRASLGGYSNQPQHF; DNA: TGTGCCAGTAGTACCTACTCCCGGGCCTCACTCGGGGGCTATAGCAATCAGCCCCAGCATTTT
V: TRBV30; D: NA; J: TRBJ2-2; size: medium-sized; length: 14; CDR3: CAWGGRVYTGELFF; DNA: TGTGCCTGGGGGGGCAGGGTGTACACCGGGGAGCTGTTTTTT
V: TRBV6-5; D: NA; J: TRBJ1-2; size: few; length: 14; CDR3: CATSSRLGSYGYTF; DNA: TGTGCCACCTCTTCCCGGCTCGGCAGCTATGGCTACACCTTC
V: TRBV30; D: NA; J: TRBJ1-2; size: NA; length: 12; CDR3: CAWSKARDGYTF; DNA: TGTGCCTGGAGTAAGGCCCGGGATGGCTACACCTTC
V: TRBV6-2/TRBV6-3; D: TRBD1; J: TRBJ2-7; size: many; length: 14; CDR3: CASSKMDRGREQYF; DNA: TGTGCCAGCAGTAAGATGGACAGGGGACGCGAGCAGTACTTC
V: TRBV6-9; D: NA; J: TRBJ1-1; size: few; length: 11; CDR3: CANGGNTEAFF; DNA: TGTGCCAACGGGGGGAACACTGAAGCTTTCTTT
V: TRBV27; D: TRBD1; J: TRBJ1-6; size: NA; length: 14; CDR3: CASSRTGGFSPLHF; DNA: TGTGCCAGCAGTCGGACAGGGGGCTTTTCACCCCTCCACTTT
V: TRBV19; D: NA; J: TRBJ1-6; size: medium-sized; length: 15; CDR3: CASRTLTVNNSPLHF; DNA: TGTGCCAGTCGGACCCTTACAGTGAATAATTCACCCCTCCACTTT
V: TRBV27; D: NA; J: TRBJ1-5; size: NA; length: 15; CDR3: CASRTGPWSGQPQHF; DNA: TGTGCCAGCCGAACCGGGCCTTGGAGTGGTCAGCCCCAGCATTTT
V: TRBV18; D: NA; J: TRBJ1-3; size: few; length: 15; CDR3: CASSPLESSGNTIYF; DNA: TGTGCCAGCTCACCACTGGAAAGCTCTGGAAACACCATATATTTT
V: TRBV30; D: NA; J: TRBJ1-5; size: few; length: 14; CDR3: CAWSVSRSNQPQHF; DNA: TGTGCCTGGAGTGTATCCAGGAGCAATCAGCCCCAGCATTTT
V: TRBV27; D: NA; J: TRBJ2-7; size: few; length: 13; CDR3: CASSLGVPYEQYF; DNA: TGTGCCAGCAGTTTAGGGGTCCCCTACGAGCAGTACTTC
V: TRBV7-9; D: TRBD1; J: TRBJ2-5; size: NA; length: 16; CDR3: CASSFWDRGYQETQYF; DNA: TGTGCCAGCAGCTTTTGGGACAGGGGGTACCAAGAGACCCAGTACTTC
V: TRBV27; D: TRBD2; J: TRBJ2-1; size: once; length: 17; CDR3: CASSLLTSGRSYNEQFF; DNA: TGTGCCAGCAGCCTCTTGACTAGCGGGAGGTCCTACAATGAGCAGTTCTTC
V: TRBV24-1; D: TRBD1; J: TRBJ2-1; size: NA; length: 13; CDR3: CATSDTDRDEQFF; DNA: TGTGCCACCAGTGATACAGACAGGGATGAGCAGTTCTTC
V: TRBV6-2/TRBV6-3; D: NA; J: TRBJ2-1; size: NA; length: 15; CDR3: CASSYRGGAYNEQFF; DNA: TGTGCCAGCAGTTACAGGGGTGGAGCCTACAATGAGCAGTTCTTC
V: TRBV29-1; D: TRBD2; J: TRBJ2-7; size: once; length: 14; CDR3: CSVAGLAGGREQYF; DNA: TGCAGCGTTGCGGGACTAGCGGGAGGTCGCGAGCAGTACTTC
V: TRBV19; D: TRBD1; J: TRBJ2-2; size: NA; length: 14; CDR3: CASRGTGDTGELFF; DNA: TGTGCCAGTAGAGGGACAGGGGACACCGGGGAGCTGTTTTTT
V: TRBV12-3/TRBV12-4; D: TRBD2; J: TRBJ2-7; size: few; length: 16; CDR3: CASSSFRGGNQNEQYF; DNA: TGTGCCAGCAGTTCGTTCCGGGGAGGGAATCAGAACGAGCAGTACTTC
V: TRBV11-1; D: NA; J: TRBJ2-2; size: few; length: 11; CDR3: CASSLPGELFF; DNA: TGTGCCAGCAGCTTGCCCGGGGAGCTGTTTTTT
V: TRBV6-4; D: NA; J: TRBJ2-3; size: few; length: 15; CDR3: CASSPLGGGADTQYF; DNA: TGTGCCAGCAGTCCATTAGGTGGTGGCGCAGATACGCAGTATTTT
V: TRBV12-3/TRBV12-4; D: NA; J: TRBJ2-1; size: many; length: 11; CDR3: CASSDKNEQFF; DNA: TGTGCCAGCAGTGATAAAAATGAGCAGTTCTTC
V: TRBV19; D: NA; J: TRBJ1-1; size: many; length: 13; CDR3: CASSIRASGEAFF; DNA: TGTGCCAGTAGTATCCGTGCATCCGGAGAAGCTTTCTTT
V: TRBV18; D: NA; J: TRBJ2-5; size: medium-sized; length: 14; CDR3: CASSPPWARETQYF; DNA: TGTGCCAGCTCACCACCGTGGGCGAGAGAGACCCAGTACTTC